This is a list of T cell receptor beta chains from one sample in a study of long-term antiretroviral therapy in people with HIV. Sequencing used immunoSEQ multiplex PCR; TCRdb keeps in-frame clones, though not all of them. Among 20,000 to 25,000 clones listed, 85% to 95% were seen once. The source was unsorted PBMCs, collected 4.4 years after starting antiretroviral therapy. The receptors derive from a woman between 45 and 65 years old with HIV. Both conserved end residues are part of each CDR3. A D gene is named only where the DNA matches it firmly. Part of the rows lack a size; the others show once, few, many or a class for expanded clones.

-	13	TRBV5-1	TRBJ2-5	-	CASRQGIEETQYF	TGCGCCAGCAGACAGGGAATTGAAGAGACCCAGTACTTC
TRBD1	19	TRBV11-2	TRBJ2-7	-	CASSPQPFGTGVPPGEQYF	TGTGCCAGCAGCCCACAACCGTTTGGGACAGGGGTCCCCCCCGGAGAGCAGTACTTC
TRBD1	13	TRBV5-1	TRBJ1-4	-	CASREGADEKLFF	TGCGCCAGCAGGGAGGGGGCGGATGAAAAACTGTTTTTT
TRBD1	15	TRBV9	TRBJ2-3	-	CASSTDREPTDTQYF	TGTGCCAGCAGCACGGACAGGGAACCCACAGATACGCAGTATTTT
-	12	TRBV2	TRBJ2-7	few	CASSEGRTEQYF	TGTGCCAGCAGTGAAGGCAGGACAGAGCAGTACTTC
-	13	TRBV29-1	TRBJ2-2	few	CSAKGLNTGELFF	TGCAGCGCGAAGGGACTGAACACCGGGGAGCTGTTTTTT
TRBD2	14	TRBV30	TRBJ2-3	-	CAWELAGYTDTQYF	TGTGCCTGGGAACTAGCGGGGTACACAGATACGCAGTATTTT
-	15	TRBV25-1	TRBJ1-2	-	CASSEYGEPNYGYTF	TGTGCCAGCAGTGAATACGGCGAACCTAACTATGGCTACACCTTC
TRBD1	15	TRBV5-4	TRBJ2-3	-	CASSSSKTGEDTQYF	TGTGCCAGCAGCTCTTCAAAGACAGGGGAGGATACGCAGTATTTT
TRBD1	15	TRBV6-1	TRBJ2-7	once	CASSEAGQGWYEQYF	TGTGCCAGCAGTGAAGCGGGACAGGGTTGGTACGAGCAGTACTTC
TRBD1	19	TRBV4-1	TRBJ1-2	-	CASTSPIRDRGPEDYGYTF	TGCGCCAGCACCTCACCCATCCGGGACAGGGGGCCCGAAGACTATGGCTACACCTTC
-	14	TRBV6-5	TRBJ1-6	-	CASSYRPDNSPLHF	TGTGCCAGCAGTTATAGGCCCGATAATTCACCCCTCCACTTT
-	14	TRBV6-5	TRBJ2-6	-	CASSSASGANVLTF	TGTGCCAGCAGCTCAGCCTCTGGGGCCAACGTCCTGACTTTC
-	15	TRBV2	TRBJ2-7	-	CASMSNGGGPYEQYF	TGTGCCAGCATGAGCAATGGCGGAGGCCCCTACGAGCAGTACTTC
-	16	TRBV5-4	TRBJ1-2	-	CASSADSRLSNYGYTF	TGTGCCAGCAGCGCGGACAGCCGACTCTCCAACTATGGCTACACCTTC
-	15	TRBV4-1	TRBJ2-3	-	CASSQEGAGTDTQYF	TGCGCCAGCAGCCAGGAGGGGGCCGGCACAGATACGCAGTATTTT
-	15	TRBV2	TRBJ1-5	-	CASSEQLGSNQPQHF	TGTGCCAGCAGTGAACAATTGGGTAGCAATCAGCCCCAGCATTTT
-	16	TRBV5-1	TRBJ2-2	once	CASSLEAGTNTGELFF	TGCGCCAGCAGCTTGGAGGCGGGGACCAACACCGGGGAGCTGTTTTTT
-	15	TRBV6-5	TRBJ1-2	-	CASSYSVQDRNGYTF	TGTGCCAGCAGTTACTCGGTACAAGACCGGAATGGCTACACCTTC
-	15	TRBV9	TRBJ1-5	-	CASSVDWSHNQPQHF	TGTGCCAGCAGCGTAGATTGGTCGCATAATCAGCCCCAGCATTTT
-	14	TRBV11-3	TRBJ1-1	-	CASSLNSMNTEAFF	TGTGCCAGCAGCTTAAACAGCATGAACACTGAAGCTTTCTTT
TRBD1	14	TRBV5-1	TRBJ2-1	once	CASCAGQGYNEQFF	TGCGCCAGCTGTGCAGGACAGGGCTACAATGAGCAGTTCTTC
-	14	TRBV18	TRBJ2-2	-	CASSPGRGTGELFF	TGTGCCAGCTCACCAGGCCGGGGAACCGGGGAGCTGTTTTTT
-	15	TRBV29-1	TRBJ2-3	-	CSVEGGRGRTDTQYF	TGCAGCGTTGAAGGGGGGCGGGGACGCACAGATACGCAGTATTTT
TRBD2	15	TRBV9	TRBJ2-3	-	CASSPYSGGPDTQYF	TGTGCCAGCAGCCCCTATAGCGGGGGCCCCGATACGCAGTATTTT
TRBD1	14	TRBV5-4	TRBJ2-5	-	CASSLGQGAASQYF	TGTGCCAGCAGCTTGGGGCAGGGGGCAGCGTCCCAGTACTTC
-	15	TRBV7-3	TRBJ1-2	-	CASSSPEGGFDGYTF	TGTGCCAGCAGCTCCCCGGAGGGGGGTTTTGATGGCTACACCTTC
-	15	TRBV4-1	TRBJ2-3	-	CASSQAVDSTDTQYF	TGCGCCAGCAGCCAAGCAGTGGACAGCACAGATACGCAGTATTTT
-	14	TRBV7-2	TRBJ2-2	-	CASSPQGNTGELFF	TGTGCCAGCAGCCCCCAGGGGAACACCGGGGAGCTGTTTTTT
TRBD2	16	TRBV9	TRBJ2-1	-	CASSERTSGVYNEQFF	TGTGCCAGCAGCGAGCGGACTAGCGGGGTTTACAATGAGCAGTTCTTC
-	15	TRBV5-6	TRBJ2-3	once	CASSEDNALPDTQYF	TGTGCCAGCAGCGAGGATAATGCCCTTCCCGATACGCAGTATTTT
-	13	TRBV29-1	TRBJ1-6	-	CSVAPGHNSPLHF	TGCAGCGTTGCCCCGGGACATAATTCACCCCTCCACTTT
TRBD1	16	TRBV10-3	TRBJ1-1	-	CAISESGQFMNTEAFF	TGTGCCATCAGTGAGTCGGGACAGTTCATGAACACTGAAGCTTTCTTT
-	15	TRBV2	TRBJ1-6	-	CASSKLRDNNSPLHF	TGTGCCAGCAGTAAACTCCGGGATAATAATTCACCCCTCCACTTT
-	12	TRBV2	TRBJ1-2	-	CASSPSDYGYTF	TGTGCCAGCTCTCCCTCGGATTATGGCTACACCTTC
TRBD1	18	TRBV28	TRBJ2-7	once	CASSTNQGALGTLYEQYF	TGTGCCAGCAGTACTAATCAGGGGGCGCTCGGAACCCTTTACGAGCAGTACTTC
-	13	TRBV7-6	TRBJ2-3	-	CASSLGGTDTQYF	TGTGCCAGCAGCTTAGGGGGCACAGATACGCAGTATTTT
-	12	TRBV6-1	TRBJ1-2	-	CASSEVERLYTF	TGTGCCAGCAGTGAAGTCGAACGCCTCTACACCTTC
TRBD1	13	TRBV6-1	TRBJ1-1	-	CASSDSGGTEAFF	TGTGCCAGCAGTGACTCAGGGGGGACTGAAGCTTTCTTT
-	17	TRBV18	TRBJ1-5	once	CASSKETEGYSNQPQHF	TGTGCCAGCTCAAAAGAGACCGAGGGTTATAGCAATCAGCCCCAGCATTTT
-	15	TRBV5-1	TRBJ1-5	-	CASSLWVGEDQPQHF	TGCGCCAGCAGTTTGTGGGTTGGGGAAGATCAGCCCCAGCATTTT
TRBD1	17	TRBV7-9	TRBJ2-2	-	CASSSTVGDRVTGELFF	TGTGCCAGCAGCTCCACGGTAGGGGACAGGGTGACCGGGGAGCTGTTTTTT
TRBD1	15	TRBV27	TRBJ2-1	-	CASSQNRGSYNEQFF	TGTGCCAGCAGCCAAAACAGGGGGTCCTACAATGAGCAGTTCTTC
-	13	TRBV7-2	TRBJ2-7	-	CASSLATAYEQYF	TGTGCCAGCAGCTTAGCAACGGCCTACGAGCAGTACTTC
-	13	TRBV30	TRBJ2-7	-	CALRTVGFYEQYF	TGTGCCTTGAGGACAGTTGGATTCTACGAGCAGTACTTC
TRBD1	19	TRBV7-6	TRBJ2-3	-	CASSLVIYRGPTNTDTQYF	TGTGCCAGCAGCTTAGTCATCTACAGGGGGCCGACAAATACAGATACGCAGTATTTT
-	14	TRBV5-4	TRBJ2-2	-	CASSLDKNTGELFF	TGTGCCAGCAGCTTGGACAAGAACACCGGGGAGCTGTTTTTT
TRBD1	15	TRBV18	TRBJ1-2	-	CASSPSGGPNYGYTF	TGTGCCAGCTCACCTTCAGGGGGGCCTAACTATGGCTACACCTTC